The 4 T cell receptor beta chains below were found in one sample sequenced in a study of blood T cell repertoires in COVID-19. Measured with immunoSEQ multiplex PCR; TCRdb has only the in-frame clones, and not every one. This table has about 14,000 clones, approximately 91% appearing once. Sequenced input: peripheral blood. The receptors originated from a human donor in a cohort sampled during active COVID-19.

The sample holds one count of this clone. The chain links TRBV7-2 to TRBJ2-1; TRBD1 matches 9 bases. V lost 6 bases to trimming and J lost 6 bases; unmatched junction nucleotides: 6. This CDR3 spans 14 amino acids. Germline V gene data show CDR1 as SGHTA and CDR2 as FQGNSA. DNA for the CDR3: TGTGCCAGCAGACTGGGGACAGGGATCAATGAGCAGTTCTTC. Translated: CASRLGTGINEQFF. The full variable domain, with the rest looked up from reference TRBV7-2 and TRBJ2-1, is GAGVSQSPSNKVTEKGKDVELRCDPISGHTALYWYRQSLGQGLEFLIYFQGNSAPDKSGLPSDRFSAERTGGSVSTLTIQRTQQEDSAVYLCASRLGTGINEQFFGPGTRLTVL.

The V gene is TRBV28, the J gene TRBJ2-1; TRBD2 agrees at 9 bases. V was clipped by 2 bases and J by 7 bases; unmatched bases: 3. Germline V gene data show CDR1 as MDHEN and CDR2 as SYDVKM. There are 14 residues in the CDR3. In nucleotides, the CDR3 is TGTGCCAGCAGTTTAGCGGGAGGGGTGAATGAGCAGTTCTTC. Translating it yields CASSLAGGVNEQFF.

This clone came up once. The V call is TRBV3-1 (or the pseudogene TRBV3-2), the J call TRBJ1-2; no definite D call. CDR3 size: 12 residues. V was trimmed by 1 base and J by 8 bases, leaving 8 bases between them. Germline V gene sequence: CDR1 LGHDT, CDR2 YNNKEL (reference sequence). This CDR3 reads CASSQAVVGYTF. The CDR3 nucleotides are TGTGCCAGCAGCCAAGCGGTCGTCGGCTACACCTTC.

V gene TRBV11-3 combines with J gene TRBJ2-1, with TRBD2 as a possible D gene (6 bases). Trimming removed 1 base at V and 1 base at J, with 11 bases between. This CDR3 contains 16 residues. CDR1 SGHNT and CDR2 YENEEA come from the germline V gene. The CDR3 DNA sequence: TGTGCCAGCAGCTTAGGGATAGGGACTTCCTACAATGAGCAGTTCTTC. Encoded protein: CASSLGIGTSYNEQFF.